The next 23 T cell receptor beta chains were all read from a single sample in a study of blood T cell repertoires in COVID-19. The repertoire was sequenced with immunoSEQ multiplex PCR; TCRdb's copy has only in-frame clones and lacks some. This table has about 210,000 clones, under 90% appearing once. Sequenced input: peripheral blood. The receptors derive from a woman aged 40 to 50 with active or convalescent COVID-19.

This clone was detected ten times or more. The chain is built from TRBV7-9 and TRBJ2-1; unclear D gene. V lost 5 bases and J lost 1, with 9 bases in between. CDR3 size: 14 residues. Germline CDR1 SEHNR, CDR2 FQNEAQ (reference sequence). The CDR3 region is CASSPARSYNEQFF. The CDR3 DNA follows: TGTGCCAGCAGCCCCGCCCGGTCCTACAATGAGCAGTTCTTC.

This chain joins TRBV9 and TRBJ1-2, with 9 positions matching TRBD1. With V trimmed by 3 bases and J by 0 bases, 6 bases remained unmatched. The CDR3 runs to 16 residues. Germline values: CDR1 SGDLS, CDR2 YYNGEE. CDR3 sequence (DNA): TGTGCCAGCAGCGGGCCTGACAGGGGGGCTAACTATGGCTACACCTTC. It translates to CASSGPDRGANYGYTF.

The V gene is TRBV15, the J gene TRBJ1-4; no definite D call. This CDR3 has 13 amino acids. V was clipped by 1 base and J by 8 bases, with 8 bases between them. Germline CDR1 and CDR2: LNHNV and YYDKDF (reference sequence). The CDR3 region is CATSRAPGEKLFF. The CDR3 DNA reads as TGTGCCACCAGCAGAGCCCCGGGAGAAAAACTGTTTTTT.

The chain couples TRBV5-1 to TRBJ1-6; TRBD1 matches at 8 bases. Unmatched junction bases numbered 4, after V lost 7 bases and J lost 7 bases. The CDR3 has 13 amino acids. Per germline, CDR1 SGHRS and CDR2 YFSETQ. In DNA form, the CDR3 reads TGCGCCAGCGGACAGGGTCAAAATTCACCCCTCCACTTT. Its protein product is CASGQGQNSPLHF.

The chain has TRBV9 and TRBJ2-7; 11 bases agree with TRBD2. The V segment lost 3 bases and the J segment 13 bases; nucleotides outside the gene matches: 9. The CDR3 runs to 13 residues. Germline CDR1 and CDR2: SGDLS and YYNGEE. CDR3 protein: CASSATATSGVYF. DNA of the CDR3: TGTGCCAGCAGCGCGACGGCGACTAGCGGGGTCTACTTC. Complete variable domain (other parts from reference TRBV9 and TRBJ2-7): DSGVTQTPKHLITATGQRVTLRCSPRSGDLSVYWYQQSLDQGLQFLIQYYNGEERAKGNILERFSAQQFPDLHSELNLSSLELGDSALYFCASSATATSGVYFGPGTRLTVT.

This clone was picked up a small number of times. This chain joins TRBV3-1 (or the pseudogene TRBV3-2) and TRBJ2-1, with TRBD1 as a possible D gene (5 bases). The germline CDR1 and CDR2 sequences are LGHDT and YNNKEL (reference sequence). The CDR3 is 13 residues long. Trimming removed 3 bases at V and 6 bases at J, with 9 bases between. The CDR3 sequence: CASSQPGSNEQFF. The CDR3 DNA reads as TGTGCCAGCAGCCAGCCAGGGTCCAATGAGCAGTTCTTC.

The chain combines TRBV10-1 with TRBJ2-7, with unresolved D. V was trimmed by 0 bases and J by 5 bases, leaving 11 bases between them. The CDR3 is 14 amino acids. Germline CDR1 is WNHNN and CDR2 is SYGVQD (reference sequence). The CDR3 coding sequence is TGCGCCAGCAGTGAGTCTTATGGGCCCAACGAGCAGTACTTC. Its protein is CASSESYGPNEQYF.

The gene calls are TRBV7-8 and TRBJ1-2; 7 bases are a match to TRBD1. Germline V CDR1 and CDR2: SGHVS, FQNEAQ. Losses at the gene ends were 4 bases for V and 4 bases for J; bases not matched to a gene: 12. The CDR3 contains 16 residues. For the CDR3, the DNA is TGTGCCAGCAGCTCTACCGTCCAGGGGGGAGGCTATGGCTACACCTTC. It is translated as CASSSTVQGGGYGYTF.

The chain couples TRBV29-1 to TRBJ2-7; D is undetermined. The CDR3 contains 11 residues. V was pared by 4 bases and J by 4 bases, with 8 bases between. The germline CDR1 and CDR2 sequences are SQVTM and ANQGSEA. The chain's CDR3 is CSVVPTYEQYF. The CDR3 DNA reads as TGCAGCGTTGTTCCCACATACGAGCAGTACTTC.

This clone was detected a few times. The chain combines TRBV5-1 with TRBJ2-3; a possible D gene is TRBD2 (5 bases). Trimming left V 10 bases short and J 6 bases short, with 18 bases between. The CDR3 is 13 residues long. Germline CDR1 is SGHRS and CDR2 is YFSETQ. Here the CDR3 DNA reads TGCGCCGAGGAGGTCCCCGTTGGTGATACGCAGTATTTT. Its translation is CAEEVPVGDTQYF.

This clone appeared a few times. This CDR3 is CASSTPRGGSGGYTF. CDR3 coding DNA: TGTGCCAGCAGCACGCCTCGGGGGGGATCTGGCGGCTACACCTTC. The rearrangement joins TRBV21-1 to TRBJ1-2. TRBV21-1 is marked as a pseudogene. The CDR3 is 15 amino acids.

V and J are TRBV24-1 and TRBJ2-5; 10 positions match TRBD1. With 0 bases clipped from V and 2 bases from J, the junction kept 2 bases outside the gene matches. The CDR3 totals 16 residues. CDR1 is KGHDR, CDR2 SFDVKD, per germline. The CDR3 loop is CATSDLSGQGQETQYF. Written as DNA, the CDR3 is TGTGCCACCAGTGATTTGTCGGGACAGGGGCAAGAGACCCAGTACTTC.

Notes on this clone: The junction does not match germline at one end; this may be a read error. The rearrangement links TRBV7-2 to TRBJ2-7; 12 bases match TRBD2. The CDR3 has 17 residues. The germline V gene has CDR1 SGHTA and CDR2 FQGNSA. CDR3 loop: CASSLRGSRWTSGIEHF. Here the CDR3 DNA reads TGTGCCAGCAGCTTACGGGGCTCCCGCTGGACTAGCGGGATAGAACACTTC.

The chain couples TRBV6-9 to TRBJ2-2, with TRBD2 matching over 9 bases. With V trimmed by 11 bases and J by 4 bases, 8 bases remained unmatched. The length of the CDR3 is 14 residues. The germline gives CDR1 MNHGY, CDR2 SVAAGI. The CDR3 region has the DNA TGTGCCGGGGGGCGGGAGGGCCCCACCGGGGAGCTGTTTTTT. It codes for CAGGREGPTGELFF.

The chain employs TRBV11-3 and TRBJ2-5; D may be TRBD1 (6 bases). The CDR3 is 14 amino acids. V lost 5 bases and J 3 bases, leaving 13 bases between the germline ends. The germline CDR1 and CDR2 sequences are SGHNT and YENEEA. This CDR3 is CASSPGQYKETQYF. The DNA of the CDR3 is TGTGCCAGCAGCCCTGGACAGTACAAAGAGACCCAGTACTTC. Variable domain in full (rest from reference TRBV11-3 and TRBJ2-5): EAGVVQSPRYKIIEKKQPVAFWCNPISGHNTLYWYLQNLGQGPELLIRYENEEAVDDSQLPKDRFSAERLKGVDSTLKIQPAELGDSAVYLCASSPGQYKETQYFGPGTRLLVL.

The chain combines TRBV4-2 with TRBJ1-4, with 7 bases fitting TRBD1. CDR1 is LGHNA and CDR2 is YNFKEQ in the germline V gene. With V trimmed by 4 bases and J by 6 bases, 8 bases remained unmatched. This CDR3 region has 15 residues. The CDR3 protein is CASSPGQVGDEKLFF. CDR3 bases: TGTGCCAGCAGCCCCGGACAGGTTGGGGATGAAAAACTGTTTTTT.

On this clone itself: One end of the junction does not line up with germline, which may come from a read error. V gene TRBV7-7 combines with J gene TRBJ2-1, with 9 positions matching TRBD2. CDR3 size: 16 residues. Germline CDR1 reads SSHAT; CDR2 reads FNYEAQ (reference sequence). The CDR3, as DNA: TGTGCTAGCAGCTTAGCCGGCGGGAGGGGAATCGATGAGCAGTTCTTC. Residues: CASSLAGGRGIDEQFF.

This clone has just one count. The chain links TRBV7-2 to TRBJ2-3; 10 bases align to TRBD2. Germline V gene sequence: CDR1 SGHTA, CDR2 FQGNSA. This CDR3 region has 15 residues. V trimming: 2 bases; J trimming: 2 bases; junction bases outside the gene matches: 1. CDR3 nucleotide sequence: TGTGCCAGCAGCTTAACTAGCGGGGACACAGATACGCAGTATTTT. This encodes CASSLTSGDTDTQYF.

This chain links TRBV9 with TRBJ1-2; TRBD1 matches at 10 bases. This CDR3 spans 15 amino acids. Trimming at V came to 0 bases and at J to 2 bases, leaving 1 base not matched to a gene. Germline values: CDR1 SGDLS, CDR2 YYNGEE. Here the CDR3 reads CASSVEGQGNYGYTF. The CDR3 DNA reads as TGTGCCAGCAGCGTAGAGGGACAGGGGAACTATGGCTACACCTTC.

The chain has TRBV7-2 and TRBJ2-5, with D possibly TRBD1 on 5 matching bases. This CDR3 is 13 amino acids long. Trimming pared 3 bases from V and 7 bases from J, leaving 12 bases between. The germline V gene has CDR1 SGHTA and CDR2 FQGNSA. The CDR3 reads CASSFQGEATQYF. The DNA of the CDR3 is TGTGCCAGCAGCTTCCAGGGTGAAGCGACCCAGTACTTC.

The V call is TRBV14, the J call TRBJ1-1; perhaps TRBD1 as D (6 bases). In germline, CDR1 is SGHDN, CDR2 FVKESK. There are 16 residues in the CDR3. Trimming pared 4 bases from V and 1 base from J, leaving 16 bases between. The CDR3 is CASSPTHGQWNTEAFF. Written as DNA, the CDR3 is TGTGCCAGCAGCCCTACACACGGACAGTGGAACACTGAAGCTTTCTTT.

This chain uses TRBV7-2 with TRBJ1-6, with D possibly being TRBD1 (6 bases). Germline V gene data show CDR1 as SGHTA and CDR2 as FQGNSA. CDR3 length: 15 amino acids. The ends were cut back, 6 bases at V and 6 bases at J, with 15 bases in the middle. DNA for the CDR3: TGTGCCAGCAGGGGAGCAGGGGTGGGTAATTCACCCCTCCACTTT. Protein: CASRGAGVGNSPLHF.

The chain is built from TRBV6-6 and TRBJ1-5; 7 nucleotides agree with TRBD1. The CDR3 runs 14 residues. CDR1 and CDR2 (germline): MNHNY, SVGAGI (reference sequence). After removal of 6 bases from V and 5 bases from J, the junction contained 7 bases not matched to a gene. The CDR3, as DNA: TGTGCCAGCAGCACAGGGGCAGAGGATCAGCCCCAGCATTTT. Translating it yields CASSTGAEDQPQHF.